This T cell receptor beta chain stems from a study of blood T cell repertoires in COVID-19 (dated by TCRdb to about 2020). Study-level background: The collaborator samples originated in the United States, Italy and Spain and spanned the acute and convalescent phases of COVID-19. The material from the prospective study consisted of cDNA or gDNA derived from T cells, B-cell-depleted T cells, or PBMCs. Subjects who had been exposed to COVID-19, were actively infected with it, or had recovered from it provided the deeply sampled blood TCRbeta repertoires that made up the dataset. The repertoires were released in a freely available public database intended as a resource for research on the immune response to SARS-CoV-2. The samples were drawn from the first 160 participants of the ongoing ImmuneRACE study and from 950 to 1,500 subjects provided by 6 global collaborators. Sample metadata almost always included a de-identified subject ID, COVID-19 status, age in years and sex. HLA class I and class II types, where available, came from metadata supplied by the sample provider rather than from assay-based typing. The study at large found these results: The amount of clinical and demographic metadata varied by source and participant and was provided uncurated.

CDR1 and CDR2 (SGHAT, FQNNGV) derive from the germline V gene. Measured from the cysteine to the phenylalanine, the CDR3 is 17 residues long. Just CDR3 DNA is preserved here, 51 bases in frame from base 1. V and J are trimmed by 3 bases and 5 bases, and the gene matches miss 12 bases of the junction. A remark on this clone: Its antigen remains undetermined. No much larger clone is present one base from it, and per-base qualities are unavailable.

TCRbeta CDR3 regions were amplified from genomic DNA by means of the immunoSEQ Assay, a bias-controlled multiplex PCR. The authors' analysis ran thus. Nucleated cell counts per sample were estimated from amplification of reference gene primers within the assay. To quantify the absolute abundance of each unique TCRbeta CDR3 rearrangement, sequence reads were collapsed and filtered. Productive Simpson clonality was computed per sample as the square root of Simpson's diversity index over productive rearrangements. What TCRdb holds here is the immuneACCESS table cut down to in-frame rearrangements. Part of the clones is not present; checked against another copy, under half of the missing clones reflect an unresolved V gene, and the others are unexplained. The DNA gave D and trimming, while V, J and clone size come from that table. This sample lists approximately 300,000 clones; 90% were detected once. The top ten hold 6.5% to 8% of the sample.

In Seattle, one collaborating source enrolled patients while the infection was active and tracked those patients longitudinally over the course of disease. Each collaborating institution followed its own protocols to collect whole blood in K2EDTA tubes. For TCRbeta analysis, collaborators shipped samples as frozen whole blood, isolated PBMCs, or DNA extracted from either of those sample types. Sequencing input: peripheral blood. The V and J genes are TRBV11-2 and TRBJ2-5, with 10 middle bases fitting TRBD2. The sequence was obtained from a woman aged 25 to 45 with COVID-19, enrolled during active disease. CDR3 region: CASSLGIQREGRETQYF. The DNA sequence is TGTGCCAGCAGCTTGGGTATTCAGCGGGAGGGCCGGGAGACCCAGTACTTC. Supplemented by the reference TRBV11-2 and TRBJ2-5 proteins around the CDR3, the complete variable domain is EAGVAQSPRYKIIEKRQSVAFWCNPISGHATLYWYQQILGQGPKLLIQFQNNGVVDDSQLPKDRFSAERLKGVDSTLKIQPAKLEDSAVYLCASSLGIQREGRETQYFGPGTRLLVL.